This TCR beta chain was sequenced during a study of vaccination and CD4 T cells after COVID-19. For the study at large: Convalescent donors were composed of six males and four females, of whom two were Hispanic.

The CDR3 consists of 15 residues. Germline V CDR1 and CDR2: SGHVS, FNYEAQ. Deletions cut 5 bases from V and 8 bases from J, with 16 bases between. In regard to this clonotype: Its cognate antigen is unknown.

The treatment: roughly 10-day PBMC culture with coronavirus spike peptide pools or control peptides (ViraFEST assay). IL-2 (about 10 IU/ml) and peptide pools (around 9.7 ug/ml) were added to cultures of under 2.5 million PBMCs per well. With the Oncomine TCR Beta short-read assay, DNA from cultured CD4+ T cells was sequenced. Scientists extracted genomic DNA from CD4+ T cells grown in culture. TCRdb re-analysed the PCR reads in MiXCR, keeping a single row per CDR3 protein. The profile shows approximately 7,000 distinct CDR3 sequences, over 25% of them singletons. This TCR derives from a human donor who had recovered from COVID-19. The specimen comprised CD4+ T cells from blood, cultured in vitro, sampled after SARS-CoV-2 vaccination. The chain uses TRBV7-6 and TRBJ1-6; no firm D call. The chain's CDR3 is CASSPQAGSDSPLHF. The CDR3 region has the DNA TGTGCCAGCAGCCCTCAGGCGGGTTCGGATTCACCCCTCCACTTT.